One sample yielded the 3 T cell receptor beta chains listed below, sequenced in a study of T cells in localized non-small cell lung cancer. The repertoire was sequenced with immunoSEQ multiplex PCR; TCRdb's copy has only in-frame clones and lacks some. The data contain 15,000 to 20,000 clones, about 83% of them singletons. The sample was peripheral blood, taken before any cancer treatment. These receptors were taken from a male donor older than 55 with stage III lung adenocarcinoma.

The CDR3: CASSLGQGNQPQHF. CDR3 coding DNA: TGTGCCAGCAGCCTGGGACAGGGAAATCAGCCCCAGCATTTT. The rearrangement uses TRBV9 and TRBJ1-5; 9 bases match TRBD1. Germline-derived CDR1 and CDR2 are SGDLS and YYNGEE. The CDR3 is 14 amino acids. The V segment lost 4 bases and the J segment 4 bases; nucleotides outside the gene matches: 3.

A remark on this clone: The germline gene is not matched at one end of the junction; a read error may be the cause. The chain recombines TRBV11-3 with TRBJ2-7, with TRBD1 matching 9 bases. The CDR3 covers 14 residues. Germline V lookup: CDR1 SGHNT, CDR2 YENEEA. In DNA, the CDR3 is TGTGCCATCAGCTCATGGACAGGGGCATACGAGCAGTACTTC. Protein sequence: CAISSWTGAYEQYF. The complete variable domain, with remaining parts taken from reference TRBV11-3 and TRBJ2-7, reads EAGVVQSPRYKIIEKKQPVAFWCNPISGHNTLYWYLQNLGQGPELLIRYENEEAVDDSQLPKDRFSAERLKGVDSTLKIQPAELGDSAVYLCAISSWTGAYEQYFGPGTRLTVT.

The V gene is TRBV5-6, the J gene TRBJ2-3, with 9 bases aligning to TRBD2. V lost 3 bases and J lost 4; bases outside the gene matches: 3. Germline loops: CDR1 SGHDT, CDR2 YYEEEE. The CDR3 runs 14 residues. The CDR3 spells CASSSGGGADTQYF. DNA for the CDR3: TGTGCCAGCAGCTCAGGCGGGGGGGCAGATACGCAGTATTTT. Full variable domain (remainder filled in from reference TRBV5-6 and TRBJ2-3): DAGVTQSPTHLIKTRGQQVTLRCSPKSGHDTVSWYQQALGQGPQFIFQYYEEEERQRGNFPDRFSGHQFPNYSSELNVNALLLGDSALYLCASSSGGGADTQYFGPGTRLTVL.